The 5 T cell receptor beta chains presented below share a single source sample, sequenced in a study of blood T cell repertoires in COVID-19. TCRdb keeps only in-frame clones here, not all; method: immunoSEQ multiplex PCR. The sample records some 160,000 clones, 80% being singletons. The specimen sequenced was peripheral blood. The source of these receptors is a man aged 70-80 years with active or convalescent COVID-19.

The CDR3 region is CASSPTGDLWAFF. CDR3 bases: TGTGCCAGCAGCCCTACAGGGGACCTCTGGGCTTTCTTT. V usage is TRBV9 and J usage is TRBJ1-1; 7 bases are shared with TRBD1. V was pared by 4 bases and J by 11 bases, with 11 bases of the junction left unmatched. Germline V gene lookup returns CDR1 SGDLS and CDR2 YYNGEE. The CDR3 length is 13 residues.

The gene calls are TRBV2 and TRBJ1-1, with 9 bases aligning to TRBD1. Germline CDR1 is SNHLY and CDR2 is FYNNEI. Trimming removed 6 bases from V and 6 bases from J; junction bases left unmatched: 8. CDR3 length equals 14 residues. Here the CDR3 reads CASRRQGVEAEAFF. The CDR3 nucleotides are TGTGCCAGCAGACGACAGGGGGTAGAGGCTGAAGCTTTCTTT.

A single count supports this clone. The chain joins TRBV7-3 to TRBJ1-1, with a tentative D call TRBD1 (5 bases). There are 13 residues in the CDR3. Trimming removed 5 bases at V and 5 bases at J, with 12 bases between. CDR1 is SGHTA, CDR2 FQGTGA, per germline. The CDR3 loop reads CASSPRGGTEAFF. The CDR3 nucleotides read TGTGCCAGCAGCCCCCGGGGGGGGACTGAAGCTTTCTTT.

The V gene is TRBV21-1, the J gene TRBJ1-4; the table's D call, TRBD1, has no DNA check behind it. TRBV21-1 corresponds to a pseudogene. CDR3 length equals 16 residues. This CDR3 reads CASSRGGRGLNEKLFF. CDR3 nucleotide sequence: TGTGCCAGCAGCCGAGGGGGCAGGGGGCTAAATGAAAAACTGTTTTTT.

This clone appeared once. This sequence joins TRBV7-2 and TRBJ1-5; 7 positions agree with TRBD1. The V and J ends lost 3 bases and 5 bases, in that order; junction bases with no gene match: 1. The V gene's germline CDR1 is SGHTA and CDR2 FQGNSA. This CDR3 comprises 13 residues. The CDR3 sequence is CASSFTGDQPQHF. DNA of the CDR3: TGTGCCAGCAGCTTTACAGGGGATCAGCCCCAGCATTTT.